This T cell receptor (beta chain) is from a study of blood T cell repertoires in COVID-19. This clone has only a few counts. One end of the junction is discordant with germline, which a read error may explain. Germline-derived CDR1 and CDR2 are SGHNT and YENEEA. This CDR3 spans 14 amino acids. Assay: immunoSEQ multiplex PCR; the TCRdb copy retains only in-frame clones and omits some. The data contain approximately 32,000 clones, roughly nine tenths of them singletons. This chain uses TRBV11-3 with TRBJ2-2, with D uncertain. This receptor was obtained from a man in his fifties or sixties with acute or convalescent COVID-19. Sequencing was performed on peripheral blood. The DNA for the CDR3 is TGTGCCAGCAGCTTAGATATGAACTCCGGGGAGCTGTTTTTT. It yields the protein CASSLDMNSGELFF.